A selection of T cell receptor beta chains follows, all from one sample in a study of T cell repertoires in cytomegalovirus infection. Using its own MiXCR run on the reads, TCRdb lists one record per CDR3 protein. The table lists fewer than 300,000 distinct CDR3 sequences, roughly 26% of them singletons. Specimen: PBMCs. The source of these receptors is a human donor in good health (CMV status not recorded). Some clones in this sample may be carry-over from other donors' samples. Both conserved end residues are part of each CDR3. A D gene is named only where the DNA matches it firmly. The size field is filled for only some rows; it gives once, few, many or a size class.

TRBV7-2	15	-	-	TRBJ1-2	CASSLIQGGDYGYTF	TGTGCCAGCAGCTTAATACAGGGAGGGGACTATGGCTACACCTTC
TRBV6-1	13	few	-	TRBJ1-5	CASRTGGNQPQHF	TGTGCCAGCAGAACAGGAGGCAATCAGCCCCAGCATTTT
TRBV7-2	16	-	-	TRBJ1-5	CASSLVVPYSNQPQHF	TGTGCCAGCAGCTTAGTGGTGCCGTATAGCAATCAGCCCCAGCATTTT
TRBV5-4	16	-	TRBD2	TRBJ2-1	CASRAGRSFVDNEQFF	TGTGCCAGCAGGGCCGGGAGGAGTTTCGTAGACAATGAGCAGTTCTTC
TRBV28	14	-	-	TRBJ2-3	CASSGGLLTDTQYF	TGTGCCAGCAGTGGGGGGCTTTTAACAGATACGCAGTATTTT
TRBV29-1	12	-	-	TRBJ2-5	CSVDQGMETQYF	TGCAGCGTTGATCAGGGTATGGAGACCCAGTACTTC
TRBV6-4	13	few	-	TRBJ1-2	CASSPVGGYGYTF	TGTGCCAGCAGTCCAGTGGGGGGCTATGGCTACACCTTC
TRBV5-1	15	-	TRBD1	TRBJ1-2	CASSLYQGTGGDFTF	TGCGCCAGCAGCCTGTACCAAGGGACAGGGGGGGACTTCACCTTC
TRBV12-3/TRBV12-4	14	few	TRBD1	TRBJ1-1	CASRPGQLWAEAFF	TGTGCCAGCAGGCCGGGACAGTTATGGGCTGAAGCTTTCTTT
TRBV28	15	-	TRBD1	TRBJ1-1	CASSLPGGASTEAFF	TGTGCCAGCAGTTTACCAGGGGGCGCGAGCACTGAAGCTTTCTTT
TRBV20-1	14	few	-	TRBJ1-1	CSASEPRQATGAFF	TGCAGTGCTAGCGAACCCCGACAGGCAACGGGGGCTTTCTTT
TRBV7-9	14	-	-	TRBJ2-1	CASSRRGEYNEQFF	TGTGCCAGCAGCCGTAGGGGGGAGTACAATGAGCAGTTCTTC
TRBV7-9	14	many	-	TRBJ1-1	CASSLARDTEKAFF	TGTGCCAGCAGCTTAGCGCGAGACACCGAGAAAGCTTTCTTT
TRBV28	14	few	-	TRBJ1-2	CASTSPTVGATYTF	TGTGCCAGCACCTCCCCGACAGTTGGGGCGACCTACACCTTC
TRBV5-6	17	-	-	TRBJ2-6	CASSLANRVGGANVLTF	TGTGCCAGCAGCTTGGCCAACAGGGTGGGTGGGGCCAACGTCCTGACTTTC
TRBV7-3	14	many	-	TRBJ2-2	CASSSGVNTGELFF	TGTGCCAGCAGCTCGGGGGTCAACACCGGGGAGCTGTTTTTT
TRBV7-9	14	few	TRBD1	TRBJ1-1	CASSNRGSDTEAFF	TGTGCCAGCAGCAACAGGGGTTCGGACACTGAAGCTTTCTTT
TRBV15	16	-	-	TRBJ1-5	CATSRDIPGAGQPQHF	TGTGCCACCAGCAGAGATATCCCGGGGGCAGGTCAGCCCCAGCATTTT
TRBV25-1	14	few	-	TRBJ2-1	CASSAGGGSNEQFF	TGTGCCAGCAGTGCGGGGGGCGGTTCCAATGAGCAGTTCTTC
TRBV11-2	20	many	TRBD1	TRBJ2-2	CASRTAPGPRTGWNTGELFF	TGTGCCAGCAGGACCGCGCCGGGACCCCGGACAGGGTGGAACACCGGGGAGCTGTTTTTT